What follows is one T cell receptor beta chain and its context. What it binds is not known. The sample is drawn from a study of graft-versus-host responses after intestinal transplantation. Looked up from germline, CDR1 is LGHNA and CDR2 is YSLEER. V trimming: 0 bases; J trimming: 8 bases; junction bases outside the gene matches: 1. This CDR3 region has 15 residues. TCRdb keeps only in-frame clones here, not all; method: immunoSEQ multiplex PCR. The sample has 50,000 to 60,000 clones, around 90% seen once. The sequence came from a human donor who was the organ donor for an intestinal transplant. The chain has TRBV4-3 and TRBJ1-6, with 10 bases aligning to TRBD1. Sequencing used unstimulated CD4+ T cells sorted from spleen or lymph node cells, obtained before transplant. The CDR3 bases are TGCGCCAGCAGCCAAGAGGGGACAGGGGATTCACCCCTCCACTTT. It encodes CASSQEGTGDSPLHF.